This TCR beta chain emerged from a study of blood T cell repertoires in COVID-19. Across the whole study: The United States, Italy and Spain supplied acute and convalescent COVID-19 samples. Sources were T cells, B-cell-depleted T cells, or PBMCs; the material itself was cDNA or gDNA.

The protocol was immunoSEQ multiplex PCR, while the TCRdb copy is restricted to in-frame clones and leaves out a portion. The table has about 250,000 clones, about 84% seen once; the top ten hold approximately 5%. The CDR3 has 14 residues. V lost 6 bases and J lost 3; bases outside the gene matches: 3. The germline V gene has CDR1 SGHTA and CDR2 FQGNSA. This TCR derives from a woman over 75 with COVID-19, enrolled during active disease. The source material was peripheral blood. This chain connects TRBV7-2 to TRBJ2-3; 10 nucleotides align to TRBD1. The CDR3 region has the DNA TGTGCCAGCAGGGGGACAGGGGTAACAGATACGCAGTATTTT. It codes for CASRGTGVTDTQYF.